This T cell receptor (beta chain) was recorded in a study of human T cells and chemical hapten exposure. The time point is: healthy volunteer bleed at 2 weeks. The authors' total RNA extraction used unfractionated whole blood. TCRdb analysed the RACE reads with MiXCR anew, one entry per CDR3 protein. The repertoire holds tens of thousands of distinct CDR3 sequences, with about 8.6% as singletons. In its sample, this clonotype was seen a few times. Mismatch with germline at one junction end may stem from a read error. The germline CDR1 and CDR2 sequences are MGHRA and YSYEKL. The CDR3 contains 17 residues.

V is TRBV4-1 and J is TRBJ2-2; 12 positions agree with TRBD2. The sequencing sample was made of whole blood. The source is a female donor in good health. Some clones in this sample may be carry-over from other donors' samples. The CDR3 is CASRQGGLAGRTGELFF. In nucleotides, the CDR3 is TGCGCCAGCAGGCAAGGGGGACTAGCGGGCCGCACCGGGGAGCTGTTTTTT.